Listed below are T cell receptor beta chains from one sample, sequenced in a study of beta chain features in type 1 diabetes. The table came from immunoSEQ multiplex PCR; TCRdb's copy has only in-frame clones and leaves some out. The sample contains hundreds of thousands of clones, around 68% of which appear only once. The sequenced material came from naive CD4+ T cells from blood. The receptors here all came from a man aged 25 to 40 in good health. The CDR3 runs from the conserved cysteine through the conserved F or W. The D gene is left open where the match is weak. Part of the rows lack a size; the others show once, few, many or a class for expanded clones.

j_gene	d_gene	abundance	v_gene	CDR3aa	CDR3nt
TRBJ1-2	TRBD1	.	TRBV11-2	CASRRTGQDYGYTF	TGTGCCAGCAGGCGAACGGGACAGGACTATGGCTACACCTTC
TRBJ2-7	TRBD2	.	TRBV5-4	CASSFTGTSAYEQYF	TGTGCCAGCAGCTTTACCGGGACTAGCGCCTACGAGCAGTACTTC
TRBJ2-7	.	few	TRBV5-1	CASSSDPSLSYEQYF	TGCGCCAGCAGCTCGGACCCGTCCCTCTCCTACGAGCAGTACTTC
TRBJ2-3	.	.	TRBV9	CASSPQESGRTDTQYF	TGTGCCAGCAGCCCCCAAGAATCGGGACGCACAGATACGCAGTATTTT
TRBJ2-5	.	.	TRBV7-9	CASSLAPETQYF	TGTGCCAGCAGCTTAGCCCCAGAGACCCAGTACTTC
TRBJ2-7	TRBD1	.	TRBV28	CASMALRTGLYEQYF	TGTGCCAGCATGGCGTTAAGGACAGGGCTCTACGAGCAGTACTTC
TRBJ1-2	.	.	TRBV6-5	CAVRGAANYGYTF	TGTGCCGTCCGTGGGGCGGCTAACTATGGCTACACCTTC
TRBJ2-1	TRBD2	.	TRBV15	CATRRGENEQFF	TGTGCCACTAGGCGGGGGGAGAATGAGCAGTTCTTC
TRBJ2-7	TRBD1	.	TRBV30	CAWSAGQGKDEQYF	TGTGCCTGGAGTGCGGGACAGGGGAAGGACGAGCAGTACTTC
TRBJ2-3	TRBD2	.	TRBV2	CASSGTSGTDTQYF	TGTGCCAGCAGCGGGACTAGCGGCACAGATACGCAGTATTTT
TRBJ2-7	TRBD2	few	TRBV30	CAWSVGSGPAYEQYF	TGTGCCTGGAGTGTGGGTAGCGGGCCGGCCTACGAGCAGTACTTC
TRBJ1-1	.	.	TRBV30	CAWSVALGNTEAFF	TGTGCCTGGAGTGTAGCGCTGGGGAACACTGAAGCTTTCTTT
TRBJ2-1	TRBD1	.	TRBV5-1	CASSPGTDNEQFF	TGCGCCAGCAGCCCAGGGACAGACAATGAGCAGTTCTTC
TRBJ2-7	.	.	TRBV7-2	CASSLEPAAYEQYF	TGTGCCAGCAGCTTAGAACCAGCGGCCTACGAGCAGTACTTC
TRBJ2-1	TRBD1	.	TRBV10-3	CAISAGQGSYNEQFF	TGTGCCATCAGTGCGGGACAGGGATCCTACAATGAGCAGTTCTTC
TRBJ1-5	TRBD1	few	TRBV13	CASSAHGTGRHQPQHF	TGTGCCAGCAGCGCCCACGGGACAGGGCGCCATCAGCCCCAGCATTTT
TRBJ1-1	.	.	TRBV30	CAWSPRGGTEAFF	TGTGCCTGGAGTCCCCGGGGAGGCACTGAAGCTTTCTTT
TRBJ2-1	.	.	TRBV30	CAWSVGSYNEQFF	TGTGCCTGGAGTGTAGGCAGCTACAATGAGCAGTTCTTC
TRBJ2-3	.	few	TRBV7-9	CASSPAGGTDTQYF	TGTGCCAGCAGCCCAGCGGGTGGCACAGATACGCAGTATTTT
TRBJ2-7	TRBD1	.	TRBV30	CAWSGPPGQRPYEQYF	TGTGCCTGGAGTGGCCCTCCGGGACAGAGACCTTACGAGCAGTACTTC
TRBJ2-1	.	.	TRBV25-1	CASSENSGTESEQFF	TGTGCCAGCAGTGAGAATTCCGGGACCGAAAGTGAGCAGTTCTTC
TRBJ2-6	.	few	TRBV14	CASSRLRGGGANVLTF	TGTGCCAGCAGCCGGCTCCGGGGTGGCGGGGCCAACGTCCTGACTTTC
TRBJ2-3	TRBD2	once	TRBV14	CASSIAGGRYTQYF	TGTGCCAGCAGCATAGCGGGGGGGCGTTATACGCAGTATTTT
TRBJ1-1	.	.	TRBV11-2	CASSLVSRNTEAFF	TGTGCCAGCAGCTTAGTGAGCAGGAACACTGAAGCTTTCTTT
TRBJ2-2	TRBD2	few	TRBV4-3	CASRLLAGEATGELFF	TGCGCCAGCAGGTTACTAGCGGGAGAGGCCACCGGGGAGCTGTTTTTT
TRBJ2-2	.	.	TRBV30	CAWRSRSTGELFF	TGTGCCTGGAGAAGTAGGAGCACCGGGGAGCTGTTTTTT
TRBJ1-2	TRBD1	.	TRBV30	CAWSHGQGYGYTF	TGTGCCTGGAGCCACGGACAGGGTTATGGCTACACCTTC
TRBJ2-3	TRBD2	few	TRBV30	CAWSQGLGTDTQYF	TGTGCCTGGAGCCAGGGACTAGGGACAGATACGCAGTATTTT
TRBJ2-5	TRBD1	.	TRBV11-2	CASSPSGQVRKTQYF	TGTGCCAGCAGCCCCTCAGGACAGGTCAGGAAGACCCAGTACTTC
TRBJ2-7	.	.	TRBV7-9	CASSWAQSYEQYF	TGTGCCAGCAGTTGGGCCCAGTCCTACGAGCAGTACTTC
TRBJ2-1	.	.	TRBV19	CASSKMREQFF	TGTGCCAGTAGTAAGATGCGGGAGCAGTTCTTC
TRBJ2-1	TRBD1	few	TRBV5-1	CASTTGASSYNEQFF	TGCGCCAGCACCACAGGGGCTAGCTCCTACAATGAGCAGTTCTTC
TRBJ1-5	.	.	TRBV18	CASSDDRNQPQHF	TGTGCCAGCTCAGACGACCGAAATCAGCCCCAGCATTTT
TRBJ2-1	.	.	TRBV5-1	CASSLVGGYNEQFF	TGCGCCAGCAGCTTGGTGGGCGGCTACAATGAGCAGTTCTTC
TRBJ2-1	.	.	TRBV28	CASRWYNEQFF	TGTGCCAGCAGATGGTACAATGAGCAGTTCTTC
TRBJ2-7	.	.	TRBV7-2	CASSATRNEQYF	TGTGCCAGCAGCGCCACCAGGAACGAGCAGTACTTC
TRBJ1-6	.	few	TRBV30	CAWSALGQLNSPLHF	TGTGCCTGGAGTGCCCTCGGACAGCTCAATTCACCCCTCCACTTT
TRBJ2-7	.	once	TRBV30	CAWSQVSYEQYF	TGTGCCTGGAGTCAAGTATCCTACGAGCAGTACTTC
TRBJ2-5	.	.	TRBV2	CASSVKETQYF	TGTGCCAGCAGCGTCAAAGAGACCCAGTACTTC
TRBJ1-1	.	.	TRBV30	CAWSVTEYLARTAFF	TGTGCCTGGAGTGTGACCGAATACCTGGCAAGGACAGCTTTCTTT
TRBJ2-3	TRBD2	.	TRBV27	CASSFKREGQGTQYF	TGTGCCAGCAGTTTCAAGCGGGAGGGCCAGGGTACGCAGTATTTT